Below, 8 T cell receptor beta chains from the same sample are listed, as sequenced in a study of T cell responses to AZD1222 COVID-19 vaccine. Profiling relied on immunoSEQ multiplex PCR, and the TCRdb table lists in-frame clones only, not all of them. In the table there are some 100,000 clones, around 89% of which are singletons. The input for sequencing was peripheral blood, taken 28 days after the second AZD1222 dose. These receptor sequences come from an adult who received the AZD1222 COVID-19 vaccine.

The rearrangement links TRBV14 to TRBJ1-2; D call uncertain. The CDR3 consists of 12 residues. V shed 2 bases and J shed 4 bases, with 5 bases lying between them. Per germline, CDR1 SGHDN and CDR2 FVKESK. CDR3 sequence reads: CASSQLGYGYTF. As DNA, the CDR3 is TGTGCCAGCAGCCAACTCGGCTATGGCTACACCTTC.

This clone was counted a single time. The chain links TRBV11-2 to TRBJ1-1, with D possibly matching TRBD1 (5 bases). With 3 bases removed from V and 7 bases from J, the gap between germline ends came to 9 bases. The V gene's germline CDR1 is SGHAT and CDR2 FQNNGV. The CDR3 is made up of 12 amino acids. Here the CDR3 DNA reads TGTGCCAGCAGCTTGGACAAACGTGAAGCTTTCTTT. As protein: CASSLDKREAFF.

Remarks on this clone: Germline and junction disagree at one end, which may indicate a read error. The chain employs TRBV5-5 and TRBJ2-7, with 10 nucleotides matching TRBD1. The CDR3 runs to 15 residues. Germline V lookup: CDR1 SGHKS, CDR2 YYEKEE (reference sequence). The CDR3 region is CASRLGQGMSYEQYF. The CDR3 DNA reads TGTGCCAGCAGGTTGGGACAGGGGATGTCCTACGAGCAGTACTTC.

The chain's CDR3 is CASSLRPDSEGYEQYF. The DNA of the CDR3 is TGTGCCAGCAGCTTGAGACCTGACTCGGAGGGTTACGAGCAGTACTTC. The rearrangement links TRBV28 to TRBJ2-7; weak D call: TRBD2 (6 bases). Germline CDR1 reads MDHEN; CDR2 reads SYDVKM. This CDR3 region has 16 residues. Trimming took 6 bases from V and 4 from J, leaving 22 bases between them.

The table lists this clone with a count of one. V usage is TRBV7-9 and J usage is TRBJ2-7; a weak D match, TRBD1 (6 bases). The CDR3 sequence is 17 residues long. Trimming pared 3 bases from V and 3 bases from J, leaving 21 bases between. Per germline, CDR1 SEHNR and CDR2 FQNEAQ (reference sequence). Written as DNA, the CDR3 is TGTGCCAGCAGCTTCCCTCTAGGGGCAGGGGCCTTCTACGAGCAGTACTTC. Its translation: CASSFPLGAGAFYEQYF.

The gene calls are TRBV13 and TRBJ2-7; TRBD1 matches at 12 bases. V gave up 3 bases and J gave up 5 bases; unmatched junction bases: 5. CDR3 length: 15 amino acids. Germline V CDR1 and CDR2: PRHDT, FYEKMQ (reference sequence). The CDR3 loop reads CASSFTGTGGNEQYF. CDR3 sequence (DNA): TGTGCCAGCAGCTTTACCGGGACAGGGGGCAACGAGCAGTACTTC.

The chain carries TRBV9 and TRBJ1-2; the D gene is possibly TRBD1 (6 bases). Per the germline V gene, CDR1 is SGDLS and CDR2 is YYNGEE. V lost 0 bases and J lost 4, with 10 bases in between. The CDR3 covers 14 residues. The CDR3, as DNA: TGTGCCAGCAGCGTAGGAACAGGGTTCTATGGCTACACCTTC. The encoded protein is CASSVGTGFYGYTF.

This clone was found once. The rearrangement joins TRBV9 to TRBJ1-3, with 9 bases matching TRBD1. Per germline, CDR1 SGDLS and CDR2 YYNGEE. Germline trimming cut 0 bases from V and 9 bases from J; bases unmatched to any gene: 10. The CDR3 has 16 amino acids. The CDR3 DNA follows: TGTGCCAGCAGCGTAGACCCGGGACAGGGTGTTCGCACCATATATTTT. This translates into CASSVDPGQGVRTIYF.